One and the same sample provided the 26 T cell receptor beta chains below, sequenced in a study of metastatic and nonmetastatic thyroid tumors. With MiXCR, TCRdb reprocessed the PCR reads. In the table there are about 20,000 clones, 15% to 17% of which are singletons. Nobody among the patients had been given any treatment before thyroid surgery. The sequenced sample consisted of blood. Receptor source: a female donor with papillary thyroid cancer or a benign thyroid nodule (not recorded which). Some clones in this sample may be carry-over from other donors' samples.

The V call is TRBV11-2, the J call TRBJ2-7; D unclear. Germline assignment: CDR1 SGHAT and CDR2 FQNNGV. This CDR3 is 14 amino acids long. Trimming removed 1 base at V and 6 bases at J, with 13 bases between. The CDR3 DNA follows: TGTGCCAGCAGCTTAGTAGCCGGTAGAGTCGAGCAGTACTTC. Encoded protein: CASSLVAGRVEQYF.

This clone is termed medium-sized. The V gene is TRBV4-1, the J gene TRBJ2-7; tentatively, D is TRBD1 or TRBD2 (5 bases each). The ends were cut back, 3 bases at V and 7 bases at J, with 16 bases in the middle. The CDR3 totals 14 residues. The germline V gene has CDR1 MGHRA and CDR2 YSYEKL. For the CDR3, the DNA is TGCGCCAGCAGCCATCCGGGACGAGGGTTGGAGCAGTACTTC. Translation: CASSHPGRGLEQYF.

The chain links TRBV20-1 to TRBJ1-5, with 7 bases fitting TRBD1. Per germline, CDR1 DFQATT and CDR2 SNEGSKA (reference sequence). With V trimmed by 0 bases and J by 0 bases, 2 bases remained unmatched. The CDR3 length is 15 residues. The CDR3 loop is CSARDTGDSNQPQHF. The CDR3 DNA reads as TGCAGTGCTAGAGATACAGGGGATAGCAATCAGCCCCAGCATTTT.

This clone was counted ten times or more. The chain joins TRBV5-1 to TRBJ2-1; 11 bases fit TRBD2. The V gene's germline CDR1 is SGHRS and CDR2 YFSETQ. With V trimmed by 4 bases and J by 2 bases, 2 bases remained unmatched. This CDR3 comprises 15 residues. The CDR3: CASSTTSGAYNEQFF. CDR3 DNA: TGCGCCAGCAGCACGACTAGCGGGGCCTACAATGAGCAGTTCTTC.

By frequency in the sample, this clone is medium-sized (0.01 to 0.1%). The CDR3, as DNA: TGTGCCAGCAGTTACTCGATTCCAGGCGGCCCCCGGGAGACCCAGTACTTC. Encoded protein: CASSYSIPGGPRETQYF. The chain has TRBV6-5 and TRBJ2-5; no clear D. CDR1 is MNHEY and CDR2 is SVGAGI in the germline V gene. V gave up 0 bases and J gave up 5 bases, with 19 bases separating them. CDR3 length equals 17 residues.

This clone was counted many times. The chain employs TRBV20-1 and TRBJ2-5; D possibly uses TRBD1 or TRBD2 (5 bases each). From germline, CDR1 is DFQATT and CDR2 SNEGSKA (reference sequence). CDR3 length: 12 residues. V dropped 8 bases and J dropped 1 base, with 11 bases sitting between them. The CDR3, as DNA: TGCAGTCTGGGGACGGTCCAAGAGACCCAGTACTTC. Translation gives CSLGTVQETQYF.

This clone was found many times. The chain links TRBV3-1 to TRBJ2-5, with D uncertain. The CDR3 length is 14 residues. Germline CDR1 reads LGHDT; CDR2 reads YNNKEL (reference sequence). Deletions cut 2 bases from V and 4 bases from J, with 11 bases between. CDR3 sequence reads: CASSQKRSGETQYF. DNA of the CDR3: TGTGCCAGCAGCCAAAAGCGATCTGGAGAGACCCAGTACTTC.

The J gene is TRBJ2-7, the V gene TRBV6-1, with D possibly TRBD1 on 6 matching bases. Trimming took 3 bases from V and 5 from J, leaving 8 bases between them. CDR1 is MNHNS, CDR2 SASEGT, per germline. This CDR3 has 12 amino acids. The CDR3 DNA follows: TGTGCCAGCAGTGAGAGACAGGACGAGCAGTACTTC. As protein: CASSERQDEQYF.

This clone was found many times. It may be a read error: a sequence one base away is much more abundant. The rearrangement uses TRBV10-3 and TRBJ2-7; 8 nucleotides agree with TRBD1. Germline V gene sequence: CDR1 ENHRY, CDR2 SYGVKD. The V segment lost 8 bases and the J segment 3 bases; nucleotides outside the gene matches: 6. CDR3 length: 13 residues. The DNA for the CDR3 is TGTGCCATCCAGACAGGGGACAACTACGAGCAGTACTTC. Its translation is CAIQTGDNYEQYF.

This clone was seen ten or more times. The rearrangement uses TRBV19 and TRBJ2-6; 9 bases line up with TRBD1. V dropped 6 bases and J dropped 1; count of bases not matched to a gene: 1. Germline V gene lookup returns CDR1 LNHDA and CDR2 SQIVND (reference sequence). This CDR3 has 15 residues. The CDR3 nucleotides are TGTGCCAGTAGGGACAGGGGATCTGGGGCCAACGTCCTGACTTTC. This sequence encodes CASRDRGSGANVLTF.

The CDR3 DNA follows: TGTGCCAGCAGCCAAGAAACAGGGGGCGGCCGTGGCTACACCTTC. Residues: CASSQETGGGRGYTF. The V gene is TRBV4-2, the J gene TRBJ1-2; 9 nucleotides match TRBD1. The germline CDR1 and CDR2 sequences are LGHNA and YNFKEQ. V was pared by 0 bases and J by 7 bases, with 6 bases of the junction left unmatched. The CDR3 contains 15 residues.

By share, this clone ranks as medium-sized (0.01 to 0.1%). The gene calls are TRBV6-2 or TRBV6-3 and TRBJ2-6; D unclear. The CDR3 consists of 14 residues. The V end was cut by 2 bases, the J end by 1 base, with 3 bases between. Germline-derived CDR1 and CDR2 are MNHEY and SVGEGT. The CDR3 sequence: CASSYGSGANVLTF. CDR3 nucleotides: TGTGCCAGCAGTTACGGGTCTGGGGCCAACGTCCTGACTTTC.

This clone appeared many times. The rearrangement uses TRBV5-6 and TRBJ1-6; a possible D gene is TRBD1 (6 bases). This CDR3 is 14 amino acids long. Trimming removed 2 bases at V and 5 bases at J, with 8 bases between. In germline, CDR1 is SGHDT, CDR2 YYEEEE. Here the CDR3 reads CASSFNRDNSPLHF. The CDR3 DNA is TGTGCCAGCAGCTTTAACAGGGATAATTCACCCCTCCACTTT.

A few counts support this clone. V is TRBV6-1 and J is TRBJ2-7; TRBD2 matches at 10 bases. CDR3 length: 16 residues. With 2 bases clipped from V and 2 bases from J, the junction kept 6 bases outside the gene matches. The germline gives CDR1 MNHNS, CDR2 SASEGT. The CDR3 DNA is TGTGCCAGCAGTGAACTAGCGGGAGCCATCCCCTACGAGCAGTACTTC. This encodes CASSELAGAIPYEQYF.

This clone showed up many times. The rearrangement uses TRBV6-5 and TRBJ2-3; D is unresolved. V was pared by 0 bases and J by 2 bases, with 9 bases between. Germline V gives CDR1 MNHEY, CDR2 SVGAGI. CDR3 size: 15 residues. This chain's CDR3 is CASSYSHGSTDTQYF. CDR3 coding DNA: TGTGCCAGCAGTTACTCCCATGGCTCCACAGATACGCAGTATTTT.

This clone was seen repeatedly, ten times or more. The rearrangement uses TRBV12-3 or TRBV12-4 and TRBJ2-7, with 10 nucleotides matching TRBD2. V was pared by 2 bases and J by 3 bases, with 4 bases of the junction left unmatched. This CDR3 contains 15 residues. CDR3 DNA sequence: TGTGCCAGCAGTTTACTAGCGGGAGTAATCTACGAGCAGTACTTC. Its translation: CASSLLAGVIYEQYF.

This clone was seen repeatedly, ten times or more. This chain joins TRBV6-1 and TRBJ1-4, with 8 nucleotides matching TRBD1. This CDR3 has 15 residues. V trimming: 2 bases; J trimming: 6 bases; junction bases outside the gene matches: 5. Germline V gene sequence: CDR1 MNHNS, CDR2 SASEGT. The CDR3 loop reads CASSEFKGQDEKLFF. The CDR3 coding sequence is TGTGCCAGCAGTGAATTTAAGGGACAGGATGAAAAACTGTTTTTT.

This clone was counted ten times or more. The rearrangement joins TRBV6-2 or TRBV6-3 to TRBJ2-5; D gene unclear. V was clipped by 1 base and J by 5 bases, with 8 bases between them. Germline V gene lookup returns CDR1 MNHEY and CDR2 SVGEGT. The CDR3 length is 13 residues. The chain's CDR3 is CASSYFRRETQYF. Here the CDR3 DNA reads TGTGCCAGCAGTTACTTTCGTCGGGAGACCCAGTACTTC.

This clone was counted at least ten times. The gene calls are TRBV4-3 and TRBJ2-1, with D hard to call. Trimming shortened V by 1 base and J by 5 bases, and 12 bases separated the two germline ends. Germline lookup yields CDR1 LGHNA and CDR2 YSLEER. The CDR3 has 15 residues. CDR3 in amino acids: CASSQGLRAHNEQFF. In DNA, the CDR3 is TGCGCCAGCAGCCAAGGCCTACGGGCCCACAATGAGCAGTTCTTC.

Many counts were recorded for this clone. The chain combines TRBV11-3 with TRBJ2-1; D is possibly TRBD1 (5 bases). CDR1 SGHNT and CDR2 YENEEA come from the germline V gene. The CDR3 sequence is 13 residues long. V dropped 1 base and J dropped 6 bases, with 7 bases sitting between them. Here the CDR3 reads CASSLGTSNEQFF. The CDR3 DNA reads TGTGCCAGCAGCTTAGGGACATCCAATGAGCAGTTCTTC.

This clone was recorded at least ten times. Other DNA sequences in the sample encode the same CDR3. The chain employs TRBV11-3 and TRBJ2-3; weak D call: TRBD2 (5 bases). The V and J ends lost 1 base and 4 bases respectively, with 12 bases between them. This CDR3 contains 15 residues. CDR1 is SGHNT, CDR2 YENEEA, per germline. The CDR3 region is CASSLGGSRADTQYF. As DNA, the CDR3 is TGTGCCAGCAGCTTAGGAGGCTCGAGGGCAGATACGCAGTATTTT.

This clone was counted at least ten times. This chain joins TRBV24-1 and TRBJ1-1, with D uncertain. The CDR3 consists of 13 residues. The V end lost 3 bases, the J end lost 9 bases, and 13 bases lay between the germline ends. Germline V gene data show CDR1 as KGHDR and CDR2 as SFDVKD. The CDR3 is CATSDDPAGKAFF. CDR3 bases: TGTGCCACCAGTGATGATCCCGCTGGAAAAGCTTTCTTT.

This clone was detected ten times or more. The chain has TRBV3-1 and TRBJ2-5, with TRBD2 as a possible D gene (5 bases). This CDR3 contains 13 residues. The V gene lost 5 bases and the J gene lost 5 bases, with 12 bases spanning the gap. The germline V gene encodes CDR1 LGHDT and CDR2 YNNKEL (reference sequence). CDR3 in DNA: TGTGCCAGCAGCGGTCTAGCCCTGGAGACCCAGTACTTC. As protein: CASSGLALETQYF.

This clone was seen a few times. J is TRBJ2-7 and V is TRBV6-1; D may be TRBD1 (7 bases). V was pared by 6 bases and J by 3 bases, with 12 bases between. The CDR3 sequence is 13 residues long. Per the germline V gene, CDR1 is MNHNS and CDR2 is SASEGT. CDR3 loop: CASSQGGGYEQYF. CDR3 in DNA: TGTGCCAGCAGCCAGGGGGGCGGCTACGAGCAGTACTTC.

Relative to its sample, this clone is medium-sized (0.01 to 0.1%). V gene TRBV11-3 combines with J gene TRBJ2-1; weak D call: TRBD2 (5 bases). V dropped 1 base and J dropped 2 bases, with 12 bases sitting between them. The CDR3 runs to 16 residues. Per the germline V gene, CDR1 is SGHNT and CDR2 is YENEEA. The CDR3 sequence: CASSLGGGEPYNEQFF. As DNA, the CDR3 is TGTGCCAGCAGCTTAGGCGGTGGGGAGCCCTACAATGAGCAGTTCTTC.

This clone was detected ten times or more. This chain uses TRBV18 with TRBJ1-2, with D maybe TRBD1 (5 bases). Trimming took off 6 bases at V and 4 bases at J, with 21 bases between the two ends. Per germline, CDR1 KGHSH and CDR2 LQKENI. This CDR3 contains 16 residues. CDR3 protein: CASSPRQYPNVYGYTF. The DNA of the CDR3 is TGTGCCAGCTCGCCTCGACAGTACCCAAATGTCTATGGCTACACCTTC. The full variable domain, completed using reference TRBV18 and TRBJ1-2, is NAGVMQNPRHLVRRRGQEARLRCSPMKGHSHVYWYRQLPEEGLKFMVYLQKENIIDESGMPKERFSAEFPKEGPSILRIQQVVRGDSAAYFCASSPRQYPNVYGYTFGSGTRLTVV.